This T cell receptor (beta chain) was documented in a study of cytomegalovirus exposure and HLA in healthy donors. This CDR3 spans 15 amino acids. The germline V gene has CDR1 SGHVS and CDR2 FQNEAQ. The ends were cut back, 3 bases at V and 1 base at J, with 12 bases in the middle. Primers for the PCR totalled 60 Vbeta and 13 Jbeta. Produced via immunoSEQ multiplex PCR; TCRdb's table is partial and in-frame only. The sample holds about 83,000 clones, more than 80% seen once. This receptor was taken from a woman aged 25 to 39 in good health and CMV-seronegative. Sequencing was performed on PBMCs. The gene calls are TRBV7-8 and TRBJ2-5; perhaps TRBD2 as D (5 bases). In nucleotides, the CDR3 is TGTGCCAGCAGCTTTCGGACGGCGGGCCAAGAGACCCAGTACTTC. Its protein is CASSFRTAGQETQYF.